This T cell receptor beta chain was recorded in a study of human T cells and chemical hapten exposure (dated by TCRdb to about 2021). Background for the entire study: For sensitization, 2% DPC in acetone was applied to a 2 cm by 2 cm area of upper inner arm skin. Throughout the study period of about 23 weeks, patients also received therapeutic DPC doses to the scalp every week. Patch testing was done on the upper back using Finn chambers containing 0.01% DPC, and results were scored after 6 days according to International Contact Dermatitis Research Group standards. Most of the patients in the cohort were female, and the cohort covered alopecia areata with under or over 50% scalp involvement, alopecia totalis and alopecia universalis. Libraries were combined into a pool for sequencing, and differences in TCR yield between samples came mainly from small differences in library volumes within the pool. Peripheral blood TCR repertoire changes were tracked in vivo in alopecia patients during primary and secondary sensitization to the hapten diphenylcyclopropenone (DPC). Blood samples were taken from patients before sensitization (week 0) and then at 2, 6 and about 24 weeks after DPC sensitization. Under 30 alopecia patients gave blood for TCR sequencing at one to four time points (pre-sensitization, 2, 6 and 24 weeks). Overall study outcomes, separate from this receptor: Because every patient had alopecia, a presumed autoimmune disease, the patients' immune response might differ from that of healthy individuals. The number of TCRs above 1 in 1000 frequency did not change with DPC sensitization; there was no evidence of global repertoire structure alterations. Repeated subsampling changed both the strength of the expansion versus patch-test correlation and the threshold at which the correlation became significant. A positive correlation was found between the number of PT1 expanded TCRs and patch test score, with significance reached at thresholds 8, 16 and 32 but not 4. Expanded TCRs formed significantly more large CDR3 similarity clusters than pre-sensitization or healthy control sets, consistent with antigen-driven responses.

The time point label for this specimen denotes: patch test 3, about 24 weeks after DPC sensitization. The treatment or condition label, read with the paper, signifies: therapeutic diphenylcyclopropenone sensitization with weekly scalp DPC. Blood at each patch-test visit was drawn before the patch test was applied. Patients were eligible if aged 18 to 70, diagnosed with alopecia and judged suitable for DPC therapy, and pregnant patients were excluded. Total RNA was isolated from unfractionated whole blood collected in Tempus Blood RNA tubes. Inclusive of the bounding cysteine and phenylalanine, the CDR3 is 18 residues long. The retained sequence is limited to the CDR3, 54 bases, with the frame set at the first base. Per the germline V gene, SGHVS is the CDR1 and FNYEAQ is the CDR2. Ends trimmed: V by 5 bases, J by 11 bases; bases unmatched to a gene: 22. About this clonotype: What antigen it recognizes has not been identified. One base away there is no much larger clone; base qualities are not given.

Receptors were amplified or captured by RACE. The instrument given in TCRdb is NextSeq 500. Library preparation attached unique molecular identifiers to individual cDNA molecules for quantitative, reproducible TCR counting. For every blood RNA sample, sequencing covered both the TCR alpha and TCR beta chains. The study's processing was this. The median number of TCRs per sample was around 96,000, ranging from about 23,224 to 700,000. The Decombinator software suite was used to annotate the V, J and CDR3 of the TCR reads. To make PS versus PT1 abundance plots, every sample was subsampled to the same number of TCRs (28,000). Expanded TCRs were defined as absent before sensitization and observed at least eight times at the 2-week time point. Starting from the raw public reads, TCRdb applied fastp trimming at Q25, assembled clones with MiXCR and retained in-frame beta chains. Entries that share a CDR3 protein sequence are merged under the most common genes and DNA. For this entry, the V and J calls and clone size follow TCRdb and not the study's own pipeline. This sample is represented by 80,000 to 100,000 distinct CDR3 sequences; 10% to 11% of them were singletons. Of the sample, under 4.5% falls within the top ten clones.

The clonotype originates from a woman between 45 and 60 years old with alopecia areata. Some clones in this sample may be carry-over from other donors' samples. The V gene is TRBV7-6 and the J gene is TRBJ2-3; 10 bases in the junction line up with TRBD2. This material consisted of whole blood, taken in connection with sensitization to the hapten diphenylcyclopropenone (DPC). Read as DNA, the sequence is TGTGCCAGCAGCCCCCGCCGTGGGGACCTAGCGGGAGTGTACGTGCAGTATTTT. Translated, it reads CASSPRRGDLAGVYVQYF.